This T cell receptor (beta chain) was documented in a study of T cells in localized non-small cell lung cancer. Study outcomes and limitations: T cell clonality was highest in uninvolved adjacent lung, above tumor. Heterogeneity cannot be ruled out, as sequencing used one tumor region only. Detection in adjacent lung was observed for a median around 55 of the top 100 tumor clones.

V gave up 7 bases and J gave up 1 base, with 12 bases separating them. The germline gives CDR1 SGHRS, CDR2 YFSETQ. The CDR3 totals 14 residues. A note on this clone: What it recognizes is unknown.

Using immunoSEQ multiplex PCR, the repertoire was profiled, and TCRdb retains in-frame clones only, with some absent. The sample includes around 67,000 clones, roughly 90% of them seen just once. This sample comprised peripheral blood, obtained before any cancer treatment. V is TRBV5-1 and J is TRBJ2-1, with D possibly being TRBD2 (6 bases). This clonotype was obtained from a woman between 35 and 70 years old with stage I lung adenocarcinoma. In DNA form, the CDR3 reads TGCGCCAGCTCCCGCGGGGCTTCCTACAATGAGCAGTTCTTC. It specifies CASSRGASYNEQFF.